Sequencing of this TCR beta chain was carried out in a study of circulating and synovial CD4+ cells in juvenile arthritis. The junction had 7 bases not matched to a gene; V was cut back by 4 bases and J by 4 bases. The germline V gene has CDR1 SGHDT and CDR2 YYEEEE. The CDR3 contains 15 residues. Sequencing was performed with immunoSEQ multiplex PCR; in TCRdb, only in-frame clones are kept and a portion is missing. The sample gives around 14,000 clones, roughly 83% of which show up once; 3% to 4.5% is in the top ten. This chain connects TRBV5-6 to TRBJ1-1, with TRBD1 identical over 10 bases. The sample consisted of CD4+ T cells from synovial fluid. The receptor was isolated from a human patient with juvenile idiopathic arthritis. Some clones in this sample may be carry-over from other donors' samples. The CDR3: CASSRGTGARTEAFF. The CDR3 coding sequence is TGTGCCAGCAGCAGGGGGACAGGGGCGCGCACTGAAGCTTTCTTT.